What follows are 23 T cell receptor beta chains derived from one specimen sequenced in a study of T-cell reconstitution after alpha-beta-depleted transplantation in children. The TCRbeta library was prepared with unique molecular identifiers. TCRdb fed the PCR reads into MiXCR, producing one record per CDR3 protein. The sample holds fewer than 150,000 distinct CDR3 sequences, about a tenth seen once. Material: PBMCs, mostly from graft donor cells, obtained 180 days after TCRalphabeta/CD19-depleted stem cell transplant. These receptor sequences come from a girl under three years old who had a stem cell transplant for combined immunodeficiency, so the T cells may come from the graft donor.

The V gene is TRBV29-1, the J gene TRBJ2-3, with D possibly being TRBD1 or TRBD2 (6 bases each). The V gene's germline CDR1 is SQVTM and CDR2 ANQGSEA. The V end lost 2 bases, the J end lost 1 base, and 10 bases lay between the germline ends. This CDR3 region has 14 residues. The CDR3 spells CSVERGARTDTQYF. The CDR3 DNA sequence: TGCAGCGTTGAAAGGGGGGCGCGCACAGATACGCAGTATTTT.

This clonotype was seen a handful of times. The chain uses TRBV4-3 and TRBJ2-7, with D maybe TRBD2 (6 bases). The V gene lost 5 bases and the J gene lost 0 bases, with 20 bases spanning the gap. From germline, CDR1 is LGHNA and CDR2 YSLEER. The CDR3 totals 17 residues. Written as DNA, the CDR3 is TGCGCCAGCAGCTACTACACCTCGGGAGTAAGCTCCTACGAGCAGTACTTC. This gives the protein CASSYYTSGVSSYEQYF.

This clonotype was picked up many times. This chain connects TRBV5-5 to TRBJ2-1; 8 nucleotides align to TRBD2. Germline assignment: CDR1 SGHKS and CDR2 YYEKEE (reference sequence). Trimming cost V 1 base and J 3 bases; bases outside gene matches: 6. The CDR3 has 16 amino acids. The CDR3 nucleotides read TGTGCCAGCAGCTTGTTGCGGGGGGTGTACTACAATGAGCAGTTCTTC. Its protein product is CASSLLRGVYYNEQFF.

This chain links TRBV7-2 with TRBJ2-3; possibly TRBD1 for D (6 bases). The CDR3 spans 14 residues. V shed 5 bases and J shed 1 base, with 10 bases lying between them. The germline CDR1 and CDR2 sequences are SGHTA and FQGNSA. The CDR3 region is CASSPRTGTDTQYF. The DNA for the CDR3 is TGTGCCAGCAGCCCCAGGACAGGCACAGATACGCAGTATTTT. Combining the CDR3 with reference TRBV7-2 and TRBJ2-3 gives the whole variable domain GAGVSQSPSNKVTEKGKDVELRCDPISGHTALYWYRQSLGQGLEFLIYFQGNSAPDKSGLPSDRFSAERTGGSVSTLTIQRTQQEDSAVYLCASSPRTGTDTQYFGPGTRLTVL.

The rearrangement uses TRBV9 and TRBJ2-3; D call uncertain. Germline V lookup: CDR1 SGDLS, CDR2 YYNGEE. The V end was cut by 1 base, the J end by 5 bases, with 5 bases between. The CDR3 covers 12 residues. CDR3 protein: CASSVKGDTQYF. As DNA, the CDR3 is TGTGCCAGCAGCGTAAAGGGAGATACGCAGTATTTT.

This clonotype is large within its sample. The chain joins TRBV20-1 to TRBJ2-5; D unclear. Trimming stripped 7 bases from V and 1 base from J, with 7 bases between. Germline V lookup: CDR1 DFQATT, CDR2 SNEGSKA (reference sequence). The CDR3 has 11 residues. The CDR3 coding sequence is TGCAGTGGGCAGTTCCAAGAGACCCAGTACTTC. Translation gives CSGQFQETQYF.

This clonotype came up a few times. The chain uses TRBV20-1 and TRBJ2-7; D may correspond to TRBD1 or TRBD2 (5 bases each). Germline V gene sequence: CDR1 DFQATT, CDR2 SNEGSKA (reference sequence). The CDR3 covers 16 residues. Trimming shortened V by 4 bases and J by 4 bases, and 23 bases separated the two germline ends. The CDR3 here is CSATLWGLRARYEQYF. DNA for the CDR3: TGCAGTGCTACGCTATGGGGGTTGAGGGCTAGGTACGAGCAGTACTTC.

This clonotype has just a few counts. This chain joins TRBV4-2 and TRBJ2-1; TRBD1 aligns across 9 bases. The CDR3 runs to 16 residues. V lost 1 base to trimming and J lost 6 bases; unmatched junction nucleotides: 7. CDR1 is LGHNA, CDR2 YNFKEQ, per germline. The DNA of the CDR3 is TGTGCCAGCAGCCAAGGTCACAGGGGGCCATCCAATGAGCAGTTCTTC. Translation: CASSQGHRGPSNEQFF.

This clonotype was counted at least ten times. This rearrangement joins TRBV20-1 to TRBJ2-2; D ambiguous. CDR1 is DFQATT and CDR2 is SNEGSKA in the germline V gene (reference sequence). The CDR3 sequence is 14 residues long. Deletions cut 0 bases from V and 2 bases from J, with 7 bases between. The CDR3 protein is CSARDHENTGELFF. DNA for the CDR3: TGCAGTGCTAGAGATCATGAAAACACCGGGGAGCTGTTTTTT.

This clonotype has more than one count but fewer than ten. V gene TRBV12-3 or TRBV12-4 combines with J gene TRBJ1-2; no clear D gene. V lost 3 bases and J 4 bases, leaving 9 bases between the germline ends. This CDR3 has 13 amino acids. CDR3 DNA sequence: TGTGCCAGCAGTTTGGTGGACTTCTATGGCTACACCTTC. It is translated as CASSLVDFYGYTF.

The chain has TRBV20-1 and TRBJ1-3; perhaps TRBD1 as D (6 bases). This CDR3 region has 15 residues. In germline, CDR1 is DFQATT, CDR2 SNEGSKA (reference sequence). Between the trimmed V and J ends, which lost 4 bases and 2 bases, there was a span of 15 bases. The CDR3 spells CSAIRGGFAGNTIYF. CDR3 coding DNA: TGCAGTGCTATCAGGGGAGGATTCGCTGGAAACACCATATATTTT.

The chain uses TRBV29-1 and TRBJ2-5; possibly TRBD2 for D (6 bases). Germline values: CDR1 SQVTM, CDR2 ANQGSEA. V lost 5 bases, J lost 0 bases, and 10 bases lay in between. The CDR3 is 13 amino acids. The CDR3 region has the DNA TGCAGCGTTTGGGGACTTAACCAAGAGACCCAGTACTTC. This gives the protein CSVWGLNQETQYF. The full variable domain, completed using reference TRBV29-1 and TRBJ2-5, is SAVISQKPSRDICQRGTSLTIQCQVDSQVTMMFWYRQQPGQSLTLIATANQGSEATYESGFVIDKFPISRPNLTFSTLTVSNMSPEDSSIYLCSVWGLNQETQYFGPGTRLLVL.

The gene calls are TRBV5-1 and TRBJ2-7, with unresolved D. The germline V gene has CDR1 SGHRS and CDR2 YFSETQ. The length of the CDR3 is 16 residues. The germline V and J ends were trimmed by 3 bases and 3 bases, with 19 bases remaining between them. Here the CDR3 reads CASSSGPNSLGYEQYF. DNA for the CDR3: TGCGCCAGCAGCTCCGGGCCAAACTCATTAGGCTACGAGCAGTACTTC. Looking up the rest from reference TRBV5-1 and TRBJ2-7 gives the full variable domain: KAGVTQTPRYLIKTRGQQVTLSCSPISGHRSVSWYQQTPGQGLQFLFEYFSETQRNKGNFPGRFSGRQFSNSRSEMNVSTLELGDSALYLCASSSGPNSLGYEQYFGPGTRLTVT.

Only a few counts were recorded for this clonotype. The chain employs TRBV7-9 and TRBJ1-4; 7 bases map to TRBD1. The CDR3 is 20 residues long. Losses at the gene ends were 1 base for V and 2 bases for J; bases not matched to a gene: 16. Germline CDR1 reads SEHNR; CDR2 reads FQNEAQ (reference sequence). The CDR3 bases are TGTGCCAGCAGCTTAGACCGACAGGGCTGGTCTATCTGGACTAATGAAAAACTGTTTTTT. As protein: CASSLDRQGWSIWTNEKLFF.

Only a few counts were recorded for this clonotype. The chain recombines TRBV5-1 with TRBJ2-2; D is possibly TRBD1 or TRBD2 (7 bases each). Trimming removed 5 bases at V and 7 bases at J, with 18 bases between. The germline CDR1 and CDR2 sequences are SGHRS and YFSETQ. The CDR3 runs 15 residues. Written as DNA, the CDR3 is TGCGCCAGCAGAACCAGGGGGGGCGCCGGCGGGGAGCTGTTTTTT. Translation: CASRTRGGAGGELFF.

This clonotype was observed a handful of times. The chain links TRBV12-3 or TRBV12-4 to TRBJ1-1; no clear D. The CDR3 consists of 13 residues. V gave up 1 base and J gave up 1 base, with 4 bases separating them. The CDR3 loop reads CASSLGANTEAFF. As DNA, the CDR3 is TGTGCCAGCAGTTTAGGGGCGAACACTGAAGCTTTCTTT.

This chain uses TRBV11-3 with TRBJ2-3; D is ambiguous. Trimming removed 0 bases from V and 9 bases from J, with 7 bases in between. The CDR3 contains 12 residues. Germline V gene lookup returns CDR1 SGHNT and CDR2 YENEEA. Written as DNA, the CDR3 is TGTGCCAGCAGCTTAGAATGGCGAACGCAGTATTTT. Its protein product is CASSLEWRTQYF. Looking up the rest from reference TRBV11-3 and TRBJ2-3 gives the full variable domain: EAGVVQSPRYKIIEKKQPVAFWCNPISGHNTLYWYLQNLGQGPELLIRYENEEAVDDSQLPKDRFSAERLKGVDSTLKIQPAELGDSAVYLCASSLEWRTQYFGPGTRLTVL.

This clonotype was counted between two and nine times. The chain couples TRBV29-1 to TRBJ2-3; D remains unclear. CDR3 length equals 13 residues. V was clipped by 5 bases and J by 0 bases, with 9 bases between them. CDR1 and CDR2 from the germline V gene are SQVTM and ANQGSEA. CDR3 amino acids: CSVNTPSTDTQYF. In DNA form, the CDR3 reads TGCAGCGTTAACACGCCTAGCACAGATACGCAGTATTTT.

There are a few counts of this clonotype. The V and J genes are TRBV9 and TRBJ1-1; 7 bases map to TRBD1. The ends lost 0 bases at V and 1 base at J; junction bases unmatched: 3. Germline V gives CDR1 SGDLS, CDR2 YYNGEE. The CDR3 covers 15 residues. The CDR3 loop reads CASSVEGAGNTEAFF. DNA for the CDR3: TGTGCCAGCAGCGTAGAGGGGGCCGGGAACACTGAAGCTTTCTTT.

This clonotype was observed a handful of times. The genes are TRBV7-2 and TRBJ1-2; unclear D gene. Trimming pared 2 bases from V and 8 bases from J, leaving 9 bases between. CDR1 and CDR2 (germline): SGHTA, FQGNSA. The CDR3 length is 12 residues. CDR3 sequence: CASSLRLEGYTF. DNA of the CDR3: TGTGCCAGCAGCTTACGCCTGGAGGGCTACACCTTC.

As for this clonotype: Given the absence of the conserved phenylalanine or tryptophan at the CDR3 end, a read error is likely. The gene calls are TRBV6-6 and TRBJ1-2; D is unresolved. Trimming took off 2 bases at V and 8 bases at J, with 9 bases between the two ends. The CDR3 sequence is 12 residues long. Germline V gives CDR1 MNHNY, CDR2 SVGAGI (reference sequence). CDR3 in DNA: TGTGCCAGCAGTTACCCGACCGGGGGCTACACCTTA. This sequence encodes CASSYPTGGYTL.

V and J are TRBV20-1 and TRBJ2-7, with no clear D. Germline V gives CDR1 DFQATT, CDR2 SNEGSKA (reference sequence). The CDR3 has 11 amino acids. V shed 1 base and J shed 4 bases, with 5 bases lying between them. CDR3 nucleotide sequence: TGCAGTGCTAGAGCCGTTTACGAGCAGTACTTC. It encodes CSARAVYEQYF.

Details on this clonotype: It is likely a read error, because the conserved phenylalanine at the end of the CDR3 is missing. The gene calls are TRBV3-1 and TRBJ2-1, with TRBD2 identical over 13 bases. This CDR3 spans 16 amino acids. CDR1 and CDR2 (germline): LGHDT, YNNKEL (reference sequence). V lost 4 bases to trimming and J lost 4 bases; unmatched junction nucleotides: 4. The CDR3 bases are TGTGCCAGCAGCCCCTGGGGACTAGCGGGATACAATGAGCAGTTCTCC. Its translation: CASSPWGLAGYNEQFS.